Presented here are 7 T cell receptor beta chains from one specimen sequenced in a study of PD-L1 blockade in urothelial cancer. Data came from immunoSEQ multiplex PCR; TCRdb stores just in-frame clones and leaves some out. The table lists about 84,000 clones, about 81% of them singletons, with around 9.5% in the top ten. Sample: PBMCs, taken around atezolizumab (anti-PD-L1) treatment. These TCRs come from a man aged 70 or older with urothelial cancer.

The chain employs TRBV4-3 and TRBJ2-5; 9 bases agree with TRBD2. V was clipped by 1 base and J by 4 bases; unmatched bases: 4. CDR1 and CDR2 from the germline V gene are LGHNA and YSLEER. The CDR3 consists of 15 residues. In nucleotides, the CDR3 is TGCGCCAGCAGCCAAGGGGTTAGCGGGAGAGAGACCCAGTACTTC. Translating gives CASSQGVSGRETQYF.

V gene TRBV4-1 combines with J gene TRBJ2-2, with a tentative D call TRBD1 (5 bases). V was cut by 6 bases and J by 4 bases, with 6 bases left in between. Germline V gene lookup returns CDR1 MGHRA and CDR2 YSYEKL. The CDR3 has 12 amino acids. CDR3 protein: CASRRGTGELFF. Written as DNA, the CDR3 is TGCGCCAGCAGAAGGGGCACCGGGGAGCTGTTTTTT.

This clone was counted many times. The V call is TRBV30, the J call TRBJ2-7, with 9 bases lining up with TRBD1. CDR1 and CDR2 from the germline V gene are GTSNPN and SVGIG (reference sequence). This CDR3 comprises 14 residues. J was trimmed by 5 bases and V by 7 bases; bases with no gene match: 12. The CDR3 sequence: CASRTRDRAHEQYF. In DNA, the CDR3 is TGTGCCTCAAGGACCCGGGACAGGGCACACGAGCAGTACTTC.

The J gene is TRBJ1-3, the V gene TRBV5-1; a possible D gene is TRBD1 (6 bases). There are 14 residues in the CDR3. Trimming removed 4 bases from V and 4 bases from J, with 12 bases in between. Per germline, CDR1 SGHRS and CDR2 YFSETQ. The CDR3 DNA is TGCGCCAGCAGCCAACAGGGAGACGGAAACACCATATATTTT. Protein product: CASSQQGDGNTIYF.

This rearrangement joins TRBV10-1 to TRBJ2-1, with TRBD2 identical over 11 bases. J was trimmed by 6 bases and V by 1 base; bases with no gene match: 5. The CDR3 consists of 16 residues. Germline values: CDR1 WNHNN, CDR2 SYGVQD (reference sequence). The CDR3 nucleotides are TGCGCCAGCAGTGAGTTTACCGGACTAGCGGGCAATGAGCAGTTCTTC. It yields the protein CASSEFTGLAGNEQFF.

The chain is built from TRBV2 and TRBJ1-2; a weak D match, TRBD1 (5 bases). The CDR3 consists of 15 residues. V gave up 7 bases and J gave up 8 bases, with 23 bases separating them. Germline CDR1 and CDR2: SNHLY and FYNNEI. The CDR3 DNA follows: TGTGCCAGCACCGAAGGGCAGGGTGTACAAGGAGGCTACACCTTC. The encoded protein is CASTEGQGVQGGYTF.

The chain uses TRBV7-9 and TRBJ2-3; TRBD2 is a possible D gene (7 bases). Looked up from germline, CDR1 is SEHNR and CDR2 is FQNEAQ (reference sequence). This CDR3 is 15 amino acids long. The V gene lost 2 bases and the J gene lost 4 bases, with 13 bases spanning the gap. The CDR3 bases are TGTGCCAGCAGCTTATCCTCGGGGGGCCCAGATACGCAGTATTTT. Translating gives CASSLSSGGPDTQYF. The complete variable domain, with remaining parts taken from reference TRBV7-9 and TRBJ2-3, reads DTGVSQNPRHKITKRGQNVTFRCDPISEHNRLYWYRQTLGQGPEFLTYFQNEAQLEKSRLLSDRFSAERPKGSFSTLEIQRTEQGDSAMYLCASSLSSGGPDTQYFGPGTRLTVL.